Following are 32 T cell receptor beta chains from one sample sequenced in a study of blood T cell repertoires in COVID-19. TCRdb keeps only in-frame clones here, not all; method: immunoSEQ multiplex PCR. The sample yields around 100,000 clones, roughly 84% seen once. Input material: peripheral blood. All receptors come from a human donor in a cohort sampled during active COVID-19.

This chain connects TRBV12-3 or TRBV12-4 to TRBJ2-1, with a tentative D call TRBD1 (6 bases). The CDR3 is made up of 13 amino acids. Trimming took 5 bases from V and 2 from J, leaving 7 bases between them. The CDR3 is CASSGDTYNEQFF. The DNA for the CDR3 is TGTGCCAGCAGTGGGGACACCTACAATGAGCAGTTCTTC.

V is TRBV11-2 and J is TRBJ2-1; 7 positions match TRBD1. The V gene end was trimmed by 3 bases and the J gene end by 4 bases; junction bases not matched to a gene: 6. The CDR3 is 15 residues long. Germline V gene data show CDR1 as SGHAT and CDR2 as FQNNGV. As DNA, the CDR3 is TGTGCCAGCAGCTTGGCCCGACAGGGATACAATGAGCAGTTCTTC. Translation gives CASSLARQGYNEQFF.

The chain couples TRBV19 to TRBJ1-5; D uncertain. V lost 5 bases, J lost 4 bases, and 21 bases lay in between. CDR1 LNHDA and CDR2 SQIVND come from the germline V gene (reference sequence). This CDR3 spans 17 amino acids. For the CDR3, the DNA is TGTGCCAGTAGTCTGGGAGCTCACCTGAGTTGGAATCAGCCCCAGCATTTT. Translated: CASSLGAHLSWNQPQHF.

The rearrangement links TRBV11-2 to TRBJ2-2; 7 nucleotides match TRBD1. Germline trimming cut 3 bases from V and 6 bases from J; bases unmatched to any gene: 4. CDR1 and CDR2 from the germline V gene are SGHAT and FQNNGV. The CDR3 runs to 14 residues. The CDR3: CASSFDRAAGELFF. In nucleotides, the CDR3 is TGTGCCAGCAGCTTCGACAGGGCGGCCGGGGAGCTGTTTTTT.

The chain uses TRBV6-6 and TRBJ2-7; 9 nucleotides align to TRBD2. The V gene's germline CDR1 is MNHNY and CDR2 SVGAGI (reference sequence). Losses at the gene ends were 3 bases for V and 3 bases for J; bases not matched to a gene: 6. CDR3 length: 15 residues. DNA of the CDR3: TGTGCCAGCAGTTATAGGCGGGAGGGAAACTACGAGCAGTACTTC. Encoded protein: CASSYRREGNYEQYF.

This chain connects TRBV5-1 to TRBJ2-1, with D possibly being TRBD1 (6 bases). The CDR3 covers 16 residues. Deletions cut 2 bases from V and 9 bases from J, with 21 bases between. CDR1 SGHRS and CDR2 YFSETQ come from the germline V gene. CDR3 in amino acids: CASSLSIYRTDGEQFF. The CDR3 nucleotides are TGCGCCAGCAGCTTATCGATTTATCGGACAGACGGTGAGCAGTTCTTC.

The rearrangement uses TRBV2 and TRBJ1-2; no reliable D call. V was clipped by 3 bases and J by 4 bases, with 18 bases between them. CDR1 and CDR2 (germline): SNHLY, FYNNEI. The CDR3 contains 16 residues. CDR3 sequence: CASSDGGQMIFYGYTF. The CDR3, as DNA: TGTGCCAGCAGTGATGGAGGTCAGATGATTTTCTATGGCTACACCTTC.

This chain uses TRBV19 with TRBJ2-2; D might be TRBD1 (6 bases). The germline V gene has CDR1 LNHDA and CDR2 SQIVND (reference sequence). V was shortened by 7 bases and J by 2 bases, with 11 bases between the two germline ends. The CDR3 length is 14 residues. CDR3 in amino acids: CASKVQGNTGELFF. The CDR3 bases are TGTGCCAGTAAGGTACAGGGTAACACCGGGGAGCTGTTTTTT.

This chain connects TRBV6-5 to TRBJ1-3, with D unclear. Germline lookup yields CDR1 MNHEY and CDR2 SVGAGI. The CDR3 runs to 14 residues. The V gene lost 10 bases and the J gene lost 0 bases, with 13 bases spanning the gap. CDR3 amino acids: CAIGLVGSGNTIYF. In DNA form, the CDR3 reads TGTGCCATCGGGTTGGTGGGCTCTGGAAACACCATATATTTT.

This sequence joins TRBV6-5 and TRBJ2-3, with 8 bases fitting TRBD2. Germline values: CDR1 MNHEY, CDR2 SVGAGI. The CDR3 is 12 amino acids. The V segment lost 6 bases and the J segment 10 bases; nucleotides outside the gene matches: 6. This CDR3 reads CASSVAGSAQYF. The CDR3 region has the DNA TGTGCCAGCAGCGTAGCGGGATCGGCGCAGTATTTT.

The rearrangement uses TRBV7-6 and TRBJ1-4, with TRBD1 identical over 10 bases. Germline V gene lookup returns CDR1 SGHVS and CDR2 FNYEAQ. Trimming cost V 3 bases and J 8 bases; bases outside gene matches: 6. The CDR3 loop spans 15 amino acids. This CDR3 is CASSFGQGVKEKLFF. The CDR3 nucleotides are TGTGCCAGCAGCTTCGGACAGGGGGTGAAGGAAAAACTGTTTTTT.

The chain combines TRBV3-1 (or the pseudogene TRBV3-2) with TRBJ2-2; the match to TRBD1 covers 11 bases. The CDR3 covers 18 residues. Germline V gene data show CDR1 as LGHDT and CDR2 as YNNKEL (reference sequence). V trimming: 1 base; J trimming: 6 bases; junction bases outside the gene matches: 10. This chain's CDR3 is CASSQGLPGQGAAGELFF. In DNA, the CDR3 is TGTGCCAGCAGCCAAGGCCTACCAGGACAGGGGGCGGCCGGGGAGCTGTTTTTT.

This clone was detected once. J is TRBJ2-1 and V is TRBV7-9; a possible D gene is TRBD1 (5 bases). Germline V gene sequence: CDR1 SEHNR, CDR2 FQNEAQ (reference sequence). Trimming took off 1 base at V and 6 bases at J, with 10 bases between the two ends. This CDR3 comprises 14 residues. CDR3 coding DNA: TGTGCCAGCAGCTTAGAACCTCAGGGCAATGAGCAGTTCTTC. It specifies CASSLEPQGNEQFF.

The chain joins TRBV27 to TRBJ1-6; 9 bases map to TRBD1. The CDR3 runs 16 residues. Germline V gene data show CDR1 as MNHEY and CDR2 as SMNVEV (reference sequence). Germline trimming cut 0 bases from V and 6 bases from J; bases unmatched to any gene: 3. The CDR3 loop is CASSLSGGQGNSPLHF. DNA of the CDR3: TGTGCCAGCAGTTTATCGGGGGGACAGGGTAATTCACCCCTCCACTTT.

This chain connects TRBV6-5 to TRBJ1-2; no definite D call. V lost 6 bases and J lost 6, with 20 bases in between. Germline CDR1 MNHEY, CDR2 SVGAGI. This CDR3 contains 15 residues. The CDR3 DNA reads as TGTGCCAGCAGACGGACTTCTCAAATGGGCGATGGCTACACCTTC. Translation: CASRRTSQMGDGYTF.

In its sample, this clone was seen once. The chain carries TRBV9 and TRBJ2-1; 11 bases are shared with TRBD2. The CDR3 is 16 amino acids. CDR1 is SGDLS and CDR2 is YYNGEE in the germline V gene. Unmatched junction bases numbered 11, after V lost 4 bases and J lost 8 bases. CDR3 coding DNA: TGTGCCAGCAGCCTTTCTAGCGGGAGGTCGTCCGATGAGCAGTTCTTC. Translated, it gives CASSLSSGRSSDEQFF.

The V gene is TRBV16, the J gene TRBJ1-3; no reliable D call. Trimming cost V 4 bases and J 0 bases, with 10 bases left between them. Per germline, CDR1 KGHSY and CDR2 FQNENV. The CDR3 runs to 15 residues. The CDR3 DNA is TGTGCCAGCAGCCCGACACCGAACTCTGGAAACACCATATATTTT. Protein: CASSPTPNSGNTIYF.

This clone has more than one count but fewer than ten. The chain combines TRBV7-8 with TRBJ1-1; 8 nucleotides line up with TRBD1. Per the germline V gene, CDR1 is SGHVS and CDR2 is FQNEAQ. V gave up 5 bases and J gave up 5 bases; unmatched junction bases: 22. CDR3 size: 19 residues. CDR3 protein: CASSPVRTGLRSRGTEAFF. CDR3 in DNA: TGTGCCAGCAGCCCCGTGCGGACAGGGTTGCGTAGTCGTGGTACTGAAGCTTTCTTT.

This clone came up once. The chain employs TRBV19 and TRBJ1-2; the match to TRBD1 covers 8 bases. J was trimmed by 0 bases and V by 6 bases; bases with no gene match: 3. CDR1 LNHDA and CDR2 SQIVND come from the germline V gene (reference sequence). The CDR3 loop spans 14 amino acids. The CDR3 loop is CASRGTGSNYGYTF. CDR3 bases: TGTGCCAGTAGGGGGACAGGATCTAACTATGGCTACACCTTC.

V and J are TRBV6-6 and TRBJ2-5, with 14 bases identical to TRBD2. The germline V gene has CDR1 MNHNY and CDR2 SVGAGI (reference sequence). This CDR3 has 16 residues. After removal of 5 bases from V and 5 bases from J, the junction contained 7 bases not matched to a gene. This CDR3 is CASSGRTSGGRETQYF. Here the CDR3 DNA reads TGTGCCAGCAGTGGCCGGACTAGCGGGGGGAGGGAGACCCAGTACTTC.

The chain employs TRBV5-1 and TRBJ2-5, with D perhaps matching TRBD2 (7 bases). The germline V gene encodes CDR1 SGHRS and CDR2 YFSETQ. V dropped 0 bases and J dropped 2 bases, with 11 bases sitting between them. The CDR3 spans 15 residues. For the CDR3, the DNA is TGCGCCAGCAGCTTGGCCGGGGGGCAACAAGAGACCCAGTACTTC. It codes for CASSLAGGQQETQYF.

The V and J genes are TRBV7-2 and TRBJ1-1; 8 nucleotides match TRBD1. The V gene's germline CDR1 is SGHTA and CDR2 FQGNSA. This CDR3 has 16 amino acids. J lost 0 bases, V lost 3 bases, and 6 bases had no gene match. CDR3 in DNA: TGTGCCAGCAGCTTGGAGACAGGGGACATGAACACTGAAGCTTTCTTT. Translation: CASSLETGDMNTEAFF.

The V call is TRBV5-1, the J call TRBJ2-1, with 9 positions matching TRBD1. The ends lost 4 bases at V and 8 bases at J; junction bases unmatched: 10. The length of the CDR3 is 15 residues. From germline, CDR1 is SGHRS and CDR2 YFSETQ. CDR3 loop: CASSAAGTGIDEQFF. The CDR3 DNA sequence: TGCGCCAGCAGCGCCGCCGGGACAGGGATCGATGAGCAGTTCTTC.

This clone was recorded a few times. This chain joins TRBV4-3 and TRBJ2-1, with a weak D call TRBD2 (6 bases). The CDR3 consists of 13 residues. The ends were cut back, 4 bases at V and 8 bases at J, with 12 bases in the middle. Germline V lookup: CDR1 LGHNA, CDR2 YSLEER. CDR3 sequence: CASSREVLDEQFF. The CDR3, as DNA: TGCGCCAGCAGCCGGGAGGTTCTCGATGAGCAGTTCTTC.

This clone showed up just once. The rearrangement uses TRBV25-1 and TRBJ1-2, with 7 bases identical to TRBD1. This CDR3 has 15 residues. The V segment lost 3 bases and the J segment 4 bases; nucleotides outside the gene matches: 8. Germline V gives CDR1 MGHDK, CDR2 SYGVNS. CDR3 nucleotides: TGTGCCAGCAGTGATGGCCCGACAGGGCGCTATGGCTACACCTTC. Translation: CASSDGPTGRYGYTF.

This clone was detected only a few times. J is TRBJ2-7 and V is TRBV5-6; TRBD2 might be the D (5 bases). Germline lookup yields CDR1 SGHDT and CDR2 YYEEEE. Trimming took off 6 bases at V and 1 base at J, with 14 bases between the two ends. The CDR3 covers 14 residues. CDR3: CASTRPGGSYEQYF. The CDR3 region has the DNA TGTGCCAGCACCAGACCTGGAGGATCCTACGAGCAGTACTTC. The full variable domain, in which reference TRBV5-6 and TRBJ2-7 provide the parts outside the CDR3, is DAGVTQSPTHLIKTRGQQVTLRCSPKSGHDTVSWYQQALGQGPQFIFQYYEEEERQRGNFPDRFSGHQFPNYSSELNVNALLLGDSALYLCASTRPGGSYEQYFGPGTRLTVT.

This clone occurred once. The J gene is TRBJ1-1, the V gene TRBV6-6; a possible D gene is TRBD1 (6 bases). The CDR3 consists of 17 residues. Looked up from germline, CDR1 is MNHNY and CDR2 is SVGAGI (reference sequence). The ends were cut back, 5 bases at V and 2 bases at J, with 21 bases in the middle. This CDR3 reads CASSPLPGQRLNTEAFF. The CDR3 DNA sequence: TGTGCCAGCAGTCCACTCCCTGGACAGAGGCTTAACACTGAAGCTTTCTTT.

The gene calls are TRBV6-5 and TRBJ2-5; 8 nucleotides match TRBD1. This CDR3 is built from 15 residues. With V trimmed by 6 bases and J by 4 bases, 10 bases remained unmatched. CDR1 is MNHEY, CDR2 SVGAGI, per germline. CDR3 DNA sequence: TGTGCCAGCAGCCGCACCGGACAGGGCCTAGAGACCCAGTACTTC. The encoded protein is CASSRTGQGLETQYF.

This clone was seen once. The gene calls are TRBV5-5 and TRBJ1-4; 8 nucleotides agree with TRBD1. V lost 1 base and J lost 3; bases outside the gene matches: 2. The CDR3 runs to 15 residues. Germline lookup yields CDR1 SGHKS and CDR2 YYEKEE (reference sequence). CDR3 coding DNA: TGTGCCAGCAGCTTGCAGGGGGCGTCTAATGAAAAACTGTTTTTT. As protein: CASSLQGASNEKLFF.

CDR3 nucleotides: TGTGCCTCTTCTAACGGGACACCGAACACCGGGGAGCTGTTTTTT. It codes for CASSNGTPNTGELFF. The chain is built from TRBV6-6 and TRBJ2-2, with D perhaps TRBD1 (6 bases). The V end lost 11 bases, the J end lost 0 bases, and 16 bases lay between the germline ends. CDR1 is MNHNY and CDR2 is SVGAGI in the germline V gene (reference sequence). The CDR3 spans 15 residues.

This rearrangement joins TRBV5-8 to TRBJ2-1, with D maybe TRBD2 (7 bases). Trimming shortened V by 1 base and J by 8 bases, and 19 bases separated the two germline ends. The CDR3 totals 16 residues. Germline V gene data show CDR1 as SGHTS and CDR2 as YDEGEE. The CDR3 coding sequence is TGTGCCAGCAGCTTGTATTCGGGGGGCCGTTCCTATGAGCAGTTCTTC. It translates to CASSLYSGGRSYEQFF.

The J gene is TRBJ2-2, the V gene TRBV5-4, with a tentative D call TRBD1 (6 bases). Trimming removed 0 bases at V and 6 bases at J, with 12 bases between. This CDR3 is built from 15 residues. Germline CDR1 and CDR2: SGHNT and YYREEE (reference sequence). CDR3 nucleotides: TGTGCCAGCAGCTTGGTAGGGACACACGCCGGGGAGCTGTTTTTT. This gives the protein CASSLVGTHAGELFF.